Following are 29 T cell receptor beta chains from one sample sequenced in a study of blood T cell repertoires in COVID-19 (TCRdb year 2020). Libraries were made using the immunoSEQ multiplex PCR assay. TCRdb obtained this table from immuneACCESS and retained in-frame rearrangements with V and J assigned. These tables miss some clones; where compared with another copy, unresolved V genes account for less than half of the shortfall, and the remainder is unexplained. The sample has over 30,000 clones on record, 88% of them singletons. Clones ranked in the top ten supply 14% of the sample. Sequenced input: peripheral blood. Receptors originate from a human donor with active COVID-19. The donor label of this sample is uncertain.

V usage is TRBV7-9 and J usage is TRBJ2-7; 7 bases line up with TRBD1. CDR3 length equals 14 residues. Germline V gene data show CDR1 as SEHNR and CDR2 as FQNEAQ (reference sequence). J lost 2 bases, V lost 5 bases, and 6 bases had no gene match. Here the CDR3 DNA reads TGTGCCAGCAGCCCGAAGGACAGGACCTACGAGCAGTACTTC. It specifies CASSPKDRTYEQYF.

The chain carries TRBV7-3 and TRBJ2-1; TRBD2 aligns across 10 bases. After removal of 4 bases from V and 8 bases from J, the junction contained 5 bases not matched to a gene. Germline V lookup: CDR1 SGHTA, CDR2 FQGTGA. This CDR3 has 14 residues. As DNA, the CDR3 is TGTGCCAGCAGCTCTAGCGGGGGTGGAGATGAGCAGTTCTTC. Translating gives CASSSSGGGDEQFF.

This chain joins TRBV5-1 and TRBJ1-1, with 9 positions matching TRBD1. This CDR3 spans 16 amino acids. Germline-derived CDR1 and CDR2 are SGHRS and YFSETQ. Germline trimming cut 4 bases from V and 1 base from J; bases unmatched to any gene: 8. DNA for the CDR3: TGCGCCAGCAGCGACGGGACAGGGCGTAAGAACACTGAAGCTTTCTTT. It yields the protein CASSDGTGRKNTEAFF.

V is TRBV6-5 and J is TRBJ2-7, with 8 bases that match TRBD1. Germline V gives CDR1 MNHEY, CDR2 SVGAGI. The CDR3 covers 15 residues. The V segment lost 6 bases and the J segment 0 bases; nucleotides outside the gene matches: 7. This CDR3 is CASSPDRAPSYEQYF. CDR3 DNA: TGTGCCAGCAGCCCGGACAGGGCTCCCTCCTACGAGCAGTACTTC.

In this sample, this clone turned up once. The CDR3 region has the DNA TGTGCCAGCAGCAAAAAAACGGGACAGGGCAATCAGCCCCAGCATTTT. Translation: CASSKKTGQGNQPQHF. V and J are TRBV21-1 and TRBJ1-5; TRBD1, the D gene given by the table, was not confirmed from the DNA. TRBV21-1 is described as a pseudogene. The CDR3 is 16 residues long.

The chain uses TRBV18 and TRBJ2-7, with 9 bases fitting TRBD1. Germline V gene data show CDR1 as KGHSH and CDR2 as LQKENI. The CDR3 consists of 15 residues. V gave up 6 bases and J gave up 7 bases; unmatched junction bases: 13. CDR3 sequence: CASSPGTGSPGEQYF. CDR3 coding DNA: TGTGCCAGCTCCCCCGGGACAGGGTCACCTGGGGAGCAGTACTTC.

This clone has just one count. The chain couples TRBV3-1 (or the pseudogene TRBV3-2) to TRBJ1-6, with TRBD1 as a possible D gene (6 bases). CDR1 and CDR2 from the germline V gene are LGHDT and YNNKEL (reference sequence). This CDR3 comprises 15 residues. V was cut by 4 bases and J by 3 bases, with 10 bases left in between. The CDR3 region is CASSLDRNYNSPLHF. For the CDR3, the DNA is TGTGCCAGCAGCCTCGACAGGAACTATAATTCACCCCTCCACTTT.

V usage is TRBV3-1 (or the pseudogene TRBV3-2) and J usage is TRBJ1-1; D is undetermined. Trimming pared 0 bases from V and 4 bases from J, leaving 3 bases between. Looked up from germline, CDR1 is LGHDT and CDR2 is YNNKEL (reference sequence). This CDR3 has 12 residues. Here the CDR3 reads CASSQDRTEAFF. The CDR3 nucleotides read TGTGCCAGCAGCCAAGATCGCACTGAAGCTTTCTTT.

The chain uses TRBV2 and TRBJ2-5, with 15 positions matching TRBD2. V was clipped by 6 bases and J by 2 bases; unmatched bases: 4. CDR1 and CDR2 from the germline V gene are SNHLY and FYNNEI. CDR3 length: 16 amino acids. The CDR3 here is CASSSGLAGGQETQYF. The DNA for the CDR3 is TGTGCCAGCAGCTCTGGACTAGCGGGGGGGCAAGAGACCCAGTACTTC. Full variable domain (remainder filled in from reference TRBV2 and TRBJ2-5): EPEVTQTPSHQVTQMGQEVILRCVPISNHLYFYWYRQILGQKVEFLVSFYNNEISEKSEIFDDQFSVERPDGSNFTLKIRSTKLEDSAMYFCASSSGLAGGQETQYFGPGTRLLVL.

The chain recombines TRBV7-9 with TRBJ1-4, with 7 bases aligning to TRBD1. The CDR3 is 14 residues long. With 1 base clipped from V and 7 bases from J, the junction kept 3 bases outside the gene matches. Germline loops: CDR1 SEHNR, CDR2 FQNEAQ (reference sequence). This chain's CDR3 is CASSLEGAGEKLFF. In nucleotides, the CDR3 is TGTGCCAGCAGCTTAGAGGGGGCGGGTGAAAAACTGTTTTTT.

This clone was recorded only once. The chain recombines TRBV6-5 with TRBJ2-5; maybe TRBD2 (7 bases). The CDR3 consists of 15 residues. Trimming removed 5 bases at V and 1 base at J, with 14 bases between. Germline values: CDR1 MNHEY, CDR2 SVGAGI. Here the CDR3 DNA reads TGTGCCAGCAGTCCCCTGGGAGGGGGCCAAGAGACCCAGTACTTC. It specifies CASSPLGGGQETQYF.

The rearrangement links TRBV19 to TRBJ1-1; TRBD1 matches at 7 bases. Germline-derived CDR1 and CDR2 are LNHDA and SQIVND (reference sequence). This CDR3 is 15 amino acids long. V lost 2 bases and J lost 5; bases outside the gene matches: 8. The CDR3 nucleotides read TGTGCCAGTAGTATAAGAACAGGGGTGGGAACTGAAGCTTTCTTT. Amino acids: CASSIRTGVGTEAFF. The full variable domain, completed using reference TRBV19 and TRBJ1-1, is DGGITQSPKYLFRKEGQNVTLSCEQNLNHDAMYWYRQDPGQGLRLIYYSQIVNDFQKGDIAEGYSVSREKKESFPLTVTSAQKNPTAFYLCASSIRTGVGTEAFFGQGTRLTVV.

This clone appeared once. V usage is TRBV7-9 and J usage is TRBJ1-1, with unresolved D. The CDR3 totals 12 residues. The V gene lost 2 bases and the J gene lost 10 bases, with 11 bases spanning the gap. CDR1 is SEHNR, CDR2 FQNEAQ, per germline (reference sequence). The CDR3 protein is CASSLLTPGAFF. CDR3 DNA sequence: TGTGCCAGCAGCTTATTAACACCGGGAGCTTTCTTT.

The chain joins TRBV28 to TRBJ1-2; D not resolved. From germline, CDR1 is MDHEN and CDR2 SYDVKM. The CDR3 runs 12 residues. Trimming took off 2 bases at V and 8 bases at J, with 9 bases between the two ends. The CDR3 protein is CASSLVSGGYTF. CDR3 coding DNA: TGTGCCAGCAGTTTAGTTTCGGGGGGCTACACCTTC.

The V call is TRBV18, the J call TRBJ2-3, with 7 bases aligning to TRBD1. The CDR3 spans 15 residues. In germline, CDR1 is KGHSH, CDR2 LQKENI. The junction had 5 bases not matched to a gene; V was cut back by 4 bases and J by 1 base. The CDR3 loop reads CASSQGQLGTDTQYF. CDR3 nucleotide sequence: TGTGCCAGCTCACAGGGACAGTTAGGCACAGATACGCAGTATTTT.

The chain joins TRBV14 to TRBJ1-4; 7 bases agree with TRBD1. Germline values: CDR1 SGHDN, CDR2 FVKESK. This CDR3 contains 17 residues. The V gene end was trimmed by 3 bases and the J gene end by 3 bases; junction bases not matched to a gene: 10. CDR3 bases: TGTGCCAGCAGCCACAACCTACCGGGACAGCCTAATGAAAAACTGTTTTTT. As protein: CASSHNLPGQPNEKLFF.

The V and J genes are TRBV29-1 and TRBJ2-1, with D possibly TRBD1 on 6 matching bases. The CDR3 is 15 residues long. Between the trimmed V and J ends, which lost 1 base and 9 bases, there was a span of 19 bases. CDR1 is SQVTM and CDR2 is ANQGSEA in the germline V gene. CDR3 residues: CSVEGVPNLGGEQFF. DNA for the CDR3: TGCAGCGTTGAAGGGGTCCCCAACTTAGGGGGTGAGCAGTTCTTC.

The V gene is TRBV5-5, the J gene TRBJ2-5; TRBD2 aligns across 8 bases. J was trimmed by 4 bases and V by 4 bases; bases with no gene match: 6. Germline loops: CDR1 SGHKS, CDR2 YYEKEE (reference sequence). The CDR3 has 14 residues. As DNA, the CDR3 is TGTGCCAGCAGCGCGGGACGGGGGGGAGAGACCCAGTACTTC. Translated, it gives CASSAGRGGETQYF.

Only one count was recorded for this clone. This sequence joins TRBV5-5 and TRBJ2-3; 8 positions agree with TRBD2. Per the germline V gene, CDR1 is SGHKS and CDR2 is YYEKEE (reference sequence). J gave up 5 bases and V 4 bases, and 6 bases lay outside the gene matches. The CDR3 is made up of 14 amino acids. The CDR3: CASSTGGAIDTQYF. The CDR3 bases are TGTGCCAGCAGCACCGGGGGGGCCATAGATACGCAGTATTTT.

The chain couples TRBV7-2 to TRBJ1-1; no reliable D call. V lost 1 base and J 11 bases, leaving 11 bases between the germline ends. This CDR3 has 12 amino acids. From germline, CDR1 is SGHTA and CDR2 FQGNSA. The CDR3 sequence is CASSLGPRLAFF. The CDR3, as DNA: TGTGCCAGCAGCTTAGGACCGAGGCTTGCTTTCTTT.

This chain links TRBV7-3 with TRBJ2-7; the D gene is possibly TRBD2 (6 bases). Germline lookup yields CDR1 SGHTA and CDR2 FQGTGA. This CDR3 is 15 amino acids long. The ends were cut back, 2 bases at V and 2 bases at J, with 13 bases in the middle. The CDR3 loop is CASSLGGSPTYEQYF. The CDR3 nucleotides are TGTGCCAGCAGCTTAGGAGGGTCACCTACCTACGAGCAGTACTTC. The full variable domain, rest sourced from reference TRBV7-3 and TRBJ2-7, is GAGVSQTPSNKVTEKGKYVELRCDPISGHTALYWYRQSLGQGPEFLIYFQGTGAADDSGLPNDRFFAVRPEGSVSTLKIQRTERGDSAVYLCASSLGGSPTYEQYFGPGTRLTVT.

This clone appeared once. A read error may produce the germline difference seen at one junction end. The chain couples TRBV9 to TRBJ1-3; tentatively, D is TRBD1 (5 bases). Germline values: CDR1 SGDLS, CDR2 YYNGEE. The CDR3 extends over 15 amino acids. The CDR3 is CASSPQPGTGNTIYF. CDR3 nucleotides: TGTGCCAGCAGCCCCCAACCAGGGACTGGGAACACCATATATTTT.

This clone was observed once. The chain has TRBV27 and TRBJ2-1, with 7 positions matching TRBD1. Germline CDR1 MNHEY, CDR2 SMNVEV (reference sequence). This CDR3 region has 15 residues. Trimming took 6 bases from V and 9 from J; bases not matched to a gene: 14. CDR3 sequence reads: CASSRRQGSFPEQFF. DNA for the CDR3: TGTGCCAGCAGCCGGAGACAGGGTAGTTTCCCTGAGCAGTTCTTC.

The rearrangement links TRBV9 to TRBJ2-7, with a possible D match to TRBD1 (5 bases). Germline loops: CDR1 SGDLS, CDR2 YYNGEE. The V gene lost 4 bases and the J gene lost 5 bases, with 22 bases spanning the gap. The CDR3 runs 16 residues. CDR3 region: CASSNDAGHAGNEQYF. As DNA, the CDR3 is TGTGCCAGCAGCAACGACGCAGGACACGCAGGAAACGAGCAGTACTTC. Looking up the rest from reference TRBV9 and TRBJ2-7 gives the full variable domain: DSGVTQTPKHLITATGQRVTLRCSPRSGDLSVYWYQQSLDQGLQFLIQYYNGEERAKGNILERFSAQQFPDLHSELNLSSLELGDSALYFCASSNDAGHAGNEQYFGPGTRLTVT.

This clone was seen just once. The genes are TRBV14 and TRBJ1-4; D remains ambiguous. Germline values: CDR1 SGHDN, CDR2 FVKESK. The CDR3 length is 15 residues. The V end lost 0 bases, the J end lost 0 bases, and 5 bases lay between the germline ends. As DNA, the CDR3 is TGTGCCAGCAGCCAAGAGTCAACAACTAATGAAAAACTGTTTTTT. It codes for CASSQESTTNEKLFF.

The V call is TRBV9, the J call TRBJ2-3; a possible D gene is TRBD1 (5 bases). The CDR3 spans 15 residues. Trimming took 0 bases from V and 4 from J, leaving 12 bases between them. Per germline, CDR1 SGDLS and CDR2 YYNGEE. In DNA form, the CDR3 reads TGTGCCAGCAGCGTAGGGGGCAGCTTCCCAGATACGCAGTATTTT. Its translation is CASSVGGSFPDTQYF.

This chain joins TRBV5-5 and TRBJ2-7; 10 nucleotides agree with TRBD1. V shed 3 bases and J 2 bases; nucleotides not matched to a gene: 14. The CDR3 contains 18 residues. The germline gives CDR1 SGHKS, CDR2 YYEKEE (reference sequence). As DNA, the CDR3 is TGTGCCAGCAGCTCCCATGAACTTTCGGGACAGGGGACCTACGAGCAGTACTTC. Translating it yields CASSSHELSGQGTYEQYF.

The J gene is TRBJ2-7, the V gene TRBV27; TRBD2 matches at 13 bases. This CDR3 is built from 15 residues. Germline loops: CDR1 MNHEY, CDR2 SMNVEV (reference sequence). J gave up 2 bases and V 5 bases, and 3 bases lay outside the gene matches. The CDR3 DNA reads TGTGCCAGCAGTCCGGGACTAGCGGGGACCTACGAGCAGTACTTC. Encoded protein: CASSPGLAGTYEQYF.

The rearrangement uses TRBV6-2 or TRBV6-3 and TRBJ2-3; 7 nucleotides line up with TRBD2. This CDR3 comprises 15 residues. V was pared by 4 bases and J by 1 base, with 5 bases of the junction left unmatched. CDR1 is MNHEY and CDR2 is SVGEGT in the germline V gene. The CDR3 DNA is TGTGCCAGCAGTTCGCGGGAGCCTCGCACAGATACGCAGTATTTT. It encodes CASSSREPRTDTQYF.